The 6 T cell receptor beta chains below come from one sample, sequenced in a study of blood T cell repertoires in COVID-19. The table came from immunoSEQ multiplex PCR; TCRdb's copy has only in-frame clones and leaves some out. The sample has over 200,000 clones, approximately 80% seen once; the top ten hold approximately 30%. The sequenced sample was peripheral blood. These receptors came from a man between 35 and 55 years old with acute or convalescent COVID-19.

The chain carries TRBV6-5 and TRBJ1-4; a possible D gene is TRBD1 (6 bases). The germline V gene has CDR1 MNHEY and CDR2 SVGAGI. The CDR3 loop spans 15 amino acids. Deletions cut 0 bases from V and 4 bases from J, with 9 bases between. CDR3 protein: CASSYSGTYNEKLFF. Written as DNA, the CDR3 is TGTGCCAGCAGTTACTCGGGGACATATAATGAAAAACTGTTTTTT.

This chain connects TRBV10-3 to TRBJ2-5; TRBD2 aligns across 11 bases. The V segment lost 0 bases and the J segment 4 bases; nucleotides outside the gene matches: 10. The CDR3 totals 18 residues. CDR1 and CDR2 (germline): ENHRY, SYGVKD. The CDR3 spells CAISESLILAGDRETQYF. The CDR3 DNA reads as TGTGCCATCAGTGAGTCGCTGATACTAGCGGGAGACAGAGAGACCCAGTACTTC.

The chain recombines TRBV18 with TRBJ1-2; 9 bases are shared with TRBD1. The junction had 9 bases not matched to a gene; V was cut back by 3 bases and J by 4 bases. CDR1 KGHSH and CDR2 LQKENI come from the germline V gene. The CDR3 totals 16 residues. This CDR3 is CASSPRDRDNGYGYTF. CDR3 bases: TGTGCCAGCTCACCTCGGGACAGGGATAATGGCTATGGCTACACCTTC.

The chain employs TRBV19 and TRBJ2-1, with TRBD2 matching over 10 bases. V trimming: 1 base; J trimming: 1 base; junction bases outside the gene matches: 1. This CDR3 is 16 amino acids long. Germline V CDR1 and CDR2: LNHDA, SQIVND (reference sequence). CDR3 loop: CASSIAAGGSYNEQFF. Here the CDR3 DNA reads TGTGCCAGTAGTATAGCAGCGGGAGGGTCCTACAATGAGCAGTTCTTC.

This chain uses TRBV5-1 with TRBJ1-2; maybe TRBD1 (5 bases). The CDR3 has 13 amino acids. In germline, CDR1 is SGHRS, CDR2 YFSETQ. V lost 0 bases and J lost 6, with 9 bases in between. The CDR3 here is CASSLVGEDGYTF. The CDR3 nucleotides are TGCGCCAGCAGCTTGGTAGGGGAGGATGGCTACACCTTC.

This sequence joins TRBV9 and TRBJ1-1, with D tentatively TRBD1 (5 bases). Trimming pared 5 bases from V and 1 base from J, leaving 18 bases between. This CDR3 has 16 residues. Germline V CDR1 and CDR2: SGDLS, YYNGEE. The CDR3 region is CASSETEQARNTEAFF. DNA for the CDR3: TGTGCCAGCAGTGAAACAGAACAGGCCCGGAACACTGAAGCTTTCTTT.